This T cell receptor beta chain was observed in a study of control samples from healthy donors and cancer patients. Using immunoSEQ multiplex PCR, the repertoire was profiled, and TCRdb retains in-frame clones only, with some absent. The sample lists some 110,000 clones, about 80% occurring once. The V end was cut by 0 bases, the J end by 5 bases, with 9 bases between. Germline V gene lookup returns CDR1 SGDLS and CDR2 YYNGEE. The CDR3 contains 14 residues. The rearrangement uses TRBV9 and TRBJ1-5; the D is unclear. Material: blood. This clonotype originated in a woman aged 45 to 65 in good health. In DNA, the CDR3 is TGTGCCAGCAGCGTAGGGGCGACCGATCAGCCCCAGCATTTT. This gives the protein CASSVGATDQPQHF.